This TCR beta chain appears in the sequencing data of a study of T cells after yellow fever vaccination. TCRdb fed the 5' RACE reads into MiXCR, producing one record per CDR3 protein. The sample yields about 110,000 distinct CDR3 sequences, roughly 8.9% seen once. Germline CDR1 is SGHVS and CDR2 is FQNEAQ. CDR3 length: 15 residues. V lost 1 base to trimming and J lost 3 bases, with 10 bases between them. The clonotype originates from a man aged 25 to 45 who received the YFV17D yellow fever vaccine. This sample comprised CD8+ T cells sorted from PBMCs, obtained 45 days after the yellow fever booster vaccination. The rearrangement links TRBV7-8 to TRBJ1-5; D call uncertain. In DNA form, the CDR3 reads TGTGCCAGCAGCTTAGGACGAACCTCCAATCAGCCCCAGCATTTT. Amino acids: CASSLGRTSNQPQHF.